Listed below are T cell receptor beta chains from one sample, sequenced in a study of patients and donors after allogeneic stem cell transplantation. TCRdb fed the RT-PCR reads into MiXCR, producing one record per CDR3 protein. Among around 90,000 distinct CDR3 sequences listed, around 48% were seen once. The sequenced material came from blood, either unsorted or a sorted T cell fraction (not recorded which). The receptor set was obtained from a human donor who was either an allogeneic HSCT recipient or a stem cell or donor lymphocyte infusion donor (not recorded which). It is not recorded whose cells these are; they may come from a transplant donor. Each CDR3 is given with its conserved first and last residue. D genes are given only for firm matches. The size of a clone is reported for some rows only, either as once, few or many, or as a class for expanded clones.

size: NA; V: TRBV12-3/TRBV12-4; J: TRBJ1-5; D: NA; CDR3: CASSADRGGTQPQHF; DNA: TGTGCCAGCAGTGCCGACCGGGGCGGGACTCAGCCCCAGCATTTT
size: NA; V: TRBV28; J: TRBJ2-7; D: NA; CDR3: CASTSPTSGTYEQYF; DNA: TGTGCCAGCACCAGCCCCACCTCCGGGACCTACGAGCAGTACTTC
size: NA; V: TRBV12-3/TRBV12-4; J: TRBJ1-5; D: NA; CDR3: CASSSGQPQHF; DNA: TGTGCCAGCAGTTCTGGACAGCCCCAGCATTTT
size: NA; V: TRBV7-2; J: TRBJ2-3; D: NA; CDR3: CASSFSPVPADTQYF; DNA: TGTGCCAGCAGCTTCTCCCCGGTCCCCGCAGATACGCAGTATTTT
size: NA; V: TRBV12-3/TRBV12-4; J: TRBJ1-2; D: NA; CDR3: CASSLGRGYGYTF; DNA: TGTGCCAGCAGTTTGGGCAGAGGTTATGGCTACACCTTC
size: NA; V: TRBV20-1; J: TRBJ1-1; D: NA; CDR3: CSAAPAGGFTEAFF; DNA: TGCAGTGCTGCCCCCGCGGGTGGGTTCACTGAAGCTTTCTTT
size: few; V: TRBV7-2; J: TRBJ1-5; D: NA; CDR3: CASSLQAGNQPQHF; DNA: TGTGCCAGCAGCTTACAAGCAGGCAATCAGCCCCAGCATTTT
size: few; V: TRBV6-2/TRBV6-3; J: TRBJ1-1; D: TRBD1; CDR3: CASSYYGQGNTEAFF; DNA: TGTGCCAGCAGTTACTACGGACAGGGGAACACTGAAGCTTTCTTT
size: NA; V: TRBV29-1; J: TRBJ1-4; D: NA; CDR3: CSVEEFGDGGEKLFF; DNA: TGCAGCGTTGAAGAGTTTGGGGACGGTGGGGAAAAACTGTTTTTT
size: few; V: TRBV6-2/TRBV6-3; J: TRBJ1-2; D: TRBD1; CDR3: CASNSDRGYGYTF; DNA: TGTGCCAGCAATAGCGACAGGGGATATGGCTACACCTTC
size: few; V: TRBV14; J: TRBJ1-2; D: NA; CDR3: CASSPRTRDGYTF; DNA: TGTGCCAGCAGCCCGCGGACGCGGGATGGCTACACCTTC
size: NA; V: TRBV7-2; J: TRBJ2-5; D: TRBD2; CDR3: CASVRLAGWLETQYF; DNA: TGTGCCAGCGTCAGACTAGCGGGTTGGCTCGAGACCCAGTACTTC
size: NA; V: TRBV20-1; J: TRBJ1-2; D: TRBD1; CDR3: CSARETGGNYGYTF; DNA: TGCAGTGCTAGAGAGACAGGGGGGAACTATGGCTACACCTTC
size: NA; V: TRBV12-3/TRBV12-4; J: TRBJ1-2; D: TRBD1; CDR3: CASRAGQGGGYTF; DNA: TGTGCCAGCAGAGCGGGACAGGGTGGTGGCTACACCTTC
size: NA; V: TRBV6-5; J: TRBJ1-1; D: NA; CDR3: CASSYGPANTEAFF; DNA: TGTGCCAGCAGTTACGGGCCCGCGAACACTGAAGCTTTCTTT
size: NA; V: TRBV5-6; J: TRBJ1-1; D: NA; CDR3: CASSFGGWNTEAFF; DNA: TGTGCCAGCAGCTTTGGGGGCTGGAACACTGAAGCTTTCTTT
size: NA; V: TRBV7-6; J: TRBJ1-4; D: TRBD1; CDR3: CASSLGQGDEKLFF; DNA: TGTGCCAGCAGCCTGGGACAGGGGGATGAAAAACTGTTTTTT
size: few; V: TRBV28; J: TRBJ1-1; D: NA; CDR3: CASSWGWVGTEAFF; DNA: TGTGCCAGCAGTTGGGGGTGGGTGGGCACTGAAGCTTTCTTT
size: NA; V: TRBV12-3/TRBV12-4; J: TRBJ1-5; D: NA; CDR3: CASSLGRGVGQPQHF; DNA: TGTGCCAGCAGTTTAGGACGGGGAGTAGGGCAGCCCCAGCATTTT
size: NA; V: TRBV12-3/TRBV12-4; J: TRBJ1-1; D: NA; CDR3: CASSLNKLAFF; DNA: TGTGCCAGCAGTTTGAATAAGTTGGCTTTCTTT
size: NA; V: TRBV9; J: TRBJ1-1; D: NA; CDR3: CASSTNVGGSVWNTEAFF; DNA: TGTGCCAGCAGCACCAACGTGGGGGGAAGCGTGTGGAACACTGAAGCTTTCTTT
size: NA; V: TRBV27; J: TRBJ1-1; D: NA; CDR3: CASSPPGPRNTEAFF; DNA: TGTGCCAGCAGTCCCCCAGGACCTCGGAACACTGAAGCTTTCTTT
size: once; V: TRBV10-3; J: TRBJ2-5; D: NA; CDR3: CAISGYKETQYF; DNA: TGTGCCATCAGTGGATACAAAGAGACCCAGTACTTC
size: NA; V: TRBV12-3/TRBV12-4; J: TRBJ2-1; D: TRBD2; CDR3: CASSLVRDYSYNEQFF; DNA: TGTGCCAGCAGTCTCGTCCGGGACTACTCCTACAATGAGCAGTTCTTC
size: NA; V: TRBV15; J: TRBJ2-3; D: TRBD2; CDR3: CATSRERSSGSNPDTQYF; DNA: TGTGCCACCAGCAGAGAGAGGTCTAGCGGGAGTAACCCAGATACGCAGTATTTT
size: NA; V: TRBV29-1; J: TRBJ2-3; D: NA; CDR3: CSVRQSVTDTQYF; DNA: TGCAGCGTTCGACAGAGTGTCACAGATACGCAGTATTTT
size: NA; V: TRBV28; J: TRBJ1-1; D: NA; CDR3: CASILDGRNTEAFF; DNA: TGTGCCAGCATCCTCGACGGACGGAACACTGAAGCTTTCTTT
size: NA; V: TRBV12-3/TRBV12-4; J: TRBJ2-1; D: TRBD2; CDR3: CASSLLGGRNNEQFF; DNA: TGTGCCAGCAGTTTATTGGGCGGGAGAAACAATGAGCAGTTCTTC
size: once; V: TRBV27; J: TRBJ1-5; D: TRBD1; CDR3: CASSFGTGSQPQHF; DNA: TGTGCCAGCAGTTTTGGGACAGGGAGTCAGCCCCAGCATTTT
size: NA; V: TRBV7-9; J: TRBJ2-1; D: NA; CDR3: CASSLAGVHNEQFF; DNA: TGTGCCAGCAGCTTAGCGGGAGTCCACAATGAGCAGTTCTTC
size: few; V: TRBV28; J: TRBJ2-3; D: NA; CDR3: CASTRRGLDTQYF; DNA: TGTGCCAGCACCAGGAGGGGTCTGGATACGCAGTATTTT
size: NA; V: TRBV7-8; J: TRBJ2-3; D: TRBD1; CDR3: CASSMDRDTDTQYF; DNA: TGTGCCAGCAGCATGGACAGGGATACAGATACGCAGTATTTT
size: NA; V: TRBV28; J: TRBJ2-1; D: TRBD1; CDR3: CASSLQGVGPNEQFF; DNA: TGTGCCAGCAGTTTACAGGGGGTCGGGCCCAATGAGCAGTTCTTC
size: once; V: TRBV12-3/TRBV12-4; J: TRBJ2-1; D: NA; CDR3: CAIQVRGGNEQFF; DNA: TGTGCCATCCAGGTACGGGGAGGCAATGAGCAGTTCTTC
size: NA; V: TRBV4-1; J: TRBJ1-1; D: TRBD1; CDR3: CASSQLKDRQEAFF; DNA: TGCGCCAGCAGCCAATTGAAGGACAGGCAGGAGGCTTTCTTT
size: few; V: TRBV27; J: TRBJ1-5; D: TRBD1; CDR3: CASRPLTAGGYNQPQHF; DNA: TGTGCCAGCAGACCTCTTACGGCAGGGGGCTATAATCAGCCCCAGCATTTT
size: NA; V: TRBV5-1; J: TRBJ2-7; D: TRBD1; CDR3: CASSSLPGQGTYF; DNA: TGCGCCAGCAGCTCACTACCGGGACAGGGCACGTACTTC
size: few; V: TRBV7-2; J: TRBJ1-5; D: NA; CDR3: CASSLVGASNQPQHF; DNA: TGTGCCAGCAGCTTAGTTGGGGCATCCAATCAGCCCCAGCATTTT
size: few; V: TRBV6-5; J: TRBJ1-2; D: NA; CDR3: CASSPGYGYTF; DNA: TGTGCCAGCAGTCCGGGCTACGGCTACACCTTC
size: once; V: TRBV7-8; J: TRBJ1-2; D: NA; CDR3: CASSLASGDYGYTF; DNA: TGTGCCAGCAGCTTAGCGAGCGGGGATTATGGCTACACCTTC
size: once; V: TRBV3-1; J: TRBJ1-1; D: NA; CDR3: CASSQGSGAATEAFF; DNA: TGTGCCAGCAGCCAAGGGTCCGGGGCAGCCACTGAAGCTTTCTTT
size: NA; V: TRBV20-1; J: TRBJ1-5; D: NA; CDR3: CSARVWGGYSNQPQHF; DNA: TGCAGTGCTAGAGTTTGGGGGGGCTATAGCAATCAGCCCCAGCATTTT
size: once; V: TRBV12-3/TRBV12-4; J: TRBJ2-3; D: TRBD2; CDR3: CASSSSGSTDTQYF; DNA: TGTGCCAGCAGTTCTAGCGGGAGCACAGATACGCAGTATTTT
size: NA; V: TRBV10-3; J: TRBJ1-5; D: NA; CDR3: CAIRGSSNQPQHF; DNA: TGTGCCATCAGGGGGTCTAGCAATCAGCCCCAGCATTTT